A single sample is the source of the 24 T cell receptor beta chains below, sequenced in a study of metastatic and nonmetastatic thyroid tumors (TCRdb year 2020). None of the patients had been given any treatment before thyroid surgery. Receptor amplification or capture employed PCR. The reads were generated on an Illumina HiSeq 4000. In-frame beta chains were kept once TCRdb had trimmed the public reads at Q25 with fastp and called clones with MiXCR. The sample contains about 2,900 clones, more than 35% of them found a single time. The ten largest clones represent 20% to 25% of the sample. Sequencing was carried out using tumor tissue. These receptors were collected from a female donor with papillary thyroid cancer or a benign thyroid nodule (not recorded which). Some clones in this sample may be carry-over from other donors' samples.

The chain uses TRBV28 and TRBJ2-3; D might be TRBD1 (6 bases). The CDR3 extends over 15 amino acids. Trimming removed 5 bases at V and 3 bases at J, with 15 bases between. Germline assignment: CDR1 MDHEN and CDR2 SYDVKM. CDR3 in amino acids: CASSPLGARTDTQYF. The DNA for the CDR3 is TGTGCCAGCAGTCCCCTGGGGGCTAGGACAGATACGCAGTATTTT.

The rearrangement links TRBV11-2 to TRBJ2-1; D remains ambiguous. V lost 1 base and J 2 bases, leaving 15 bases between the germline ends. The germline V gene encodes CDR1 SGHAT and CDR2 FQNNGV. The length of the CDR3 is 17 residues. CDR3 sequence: CASSLVSSQGPYNEQFF. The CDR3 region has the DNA TGTGCCAGCAGCTTAGTAAGTAGTCAAGGTCCCTACAATGAGCAGTTCTTC.

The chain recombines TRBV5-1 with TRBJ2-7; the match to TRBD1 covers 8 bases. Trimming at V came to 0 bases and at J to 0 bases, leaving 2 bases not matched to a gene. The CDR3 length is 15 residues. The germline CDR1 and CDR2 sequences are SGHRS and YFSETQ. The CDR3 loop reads CASSLAQGVSYEQYF. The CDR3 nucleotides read TGCGCCAGCAGCTTGGCACAGGGGGTCTCCTACGAGCAGTACTTC.

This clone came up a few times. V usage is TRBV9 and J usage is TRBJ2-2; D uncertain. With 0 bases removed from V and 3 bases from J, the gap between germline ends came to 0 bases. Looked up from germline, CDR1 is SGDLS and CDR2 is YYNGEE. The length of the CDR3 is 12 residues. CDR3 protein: CASSVDTGELFF. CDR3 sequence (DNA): TGTGCCAGCAGCGTAGACACCGGGGAGCTGTTTTTT.

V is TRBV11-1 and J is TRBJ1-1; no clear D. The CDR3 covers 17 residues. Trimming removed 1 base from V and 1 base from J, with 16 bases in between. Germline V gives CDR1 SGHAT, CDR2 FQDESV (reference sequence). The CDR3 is CASSLEGQRPRNTEAFF. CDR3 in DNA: TGTGCCAGCAGCTTAGAAGGGCAGAGACCTAGGAACACTGAAGCTTTCTTT.

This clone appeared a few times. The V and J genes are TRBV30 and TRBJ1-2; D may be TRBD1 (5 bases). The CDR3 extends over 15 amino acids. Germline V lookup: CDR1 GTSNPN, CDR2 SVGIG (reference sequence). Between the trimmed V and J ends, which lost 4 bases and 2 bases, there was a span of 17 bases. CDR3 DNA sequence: TGTGCCTGGAACGGGGTGGTAAAGGGGAACTATGGCTACACCTTC. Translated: CAWNGVVKGNYGYTF.

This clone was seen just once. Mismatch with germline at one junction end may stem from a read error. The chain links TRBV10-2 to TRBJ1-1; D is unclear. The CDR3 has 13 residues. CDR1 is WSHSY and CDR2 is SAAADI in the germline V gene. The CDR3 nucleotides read TGCGCAAGCCGTGCGACGGCGAACACTGACGCTTTCTTT. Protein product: CASRATANTDAFF.

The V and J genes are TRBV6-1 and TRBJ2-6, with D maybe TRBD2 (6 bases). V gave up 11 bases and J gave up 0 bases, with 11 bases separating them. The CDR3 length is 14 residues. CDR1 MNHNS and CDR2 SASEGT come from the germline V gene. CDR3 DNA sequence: TGTGCCGCGGGGCTTCACTCTGGGGCCAACGTCCTGACTTTC. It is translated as CAAGLHSGANVLTF.

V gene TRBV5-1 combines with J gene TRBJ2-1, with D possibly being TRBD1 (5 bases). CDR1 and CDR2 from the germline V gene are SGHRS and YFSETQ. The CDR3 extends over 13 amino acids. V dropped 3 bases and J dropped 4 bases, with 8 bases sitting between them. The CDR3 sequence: CASSWTPYNEQFF. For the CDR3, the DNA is TGCGCCAGCAGCTGGACACCTTACAATGAGCAGTTCTTC.

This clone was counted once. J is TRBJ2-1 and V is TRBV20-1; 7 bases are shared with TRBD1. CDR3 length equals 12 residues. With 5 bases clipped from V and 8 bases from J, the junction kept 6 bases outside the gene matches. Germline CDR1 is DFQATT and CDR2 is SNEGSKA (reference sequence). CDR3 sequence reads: CSASGQRYEQFF. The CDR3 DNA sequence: TGCAGTGCTTCGGGACAGCGTTATGAGCAGTTCTTC.

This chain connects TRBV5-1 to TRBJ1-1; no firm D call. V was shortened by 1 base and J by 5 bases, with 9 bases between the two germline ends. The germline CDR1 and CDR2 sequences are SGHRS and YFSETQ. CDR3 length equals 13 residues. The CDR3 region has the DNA TGCGCCAGCAGCTTGTTGAAACAGACTGAAGCTTTCTTT. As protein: CASSLLKQTEAFF.

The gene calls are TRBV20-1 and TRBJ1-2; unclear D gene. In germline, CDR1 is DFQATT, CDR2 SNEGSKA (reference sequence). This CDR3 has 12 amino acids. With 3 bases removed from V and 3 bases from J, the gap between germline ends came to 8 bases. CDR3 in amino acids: CSASHGDYGYTF. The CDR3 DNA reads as TGCAGTGCTAGTCACGGGGACTATGGCTACACCTTC.

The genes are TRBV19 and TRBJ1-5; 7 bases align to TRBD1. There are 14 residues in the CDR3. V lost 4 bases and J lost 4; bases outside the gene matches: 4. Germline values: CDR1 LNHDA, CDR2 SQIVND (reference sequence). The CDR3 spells CASSTGQPNQPQHF. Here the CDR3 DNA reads TGTGCCAGTAGTACGGGACAGCCGAATCAGCCCCAGCATTTT.

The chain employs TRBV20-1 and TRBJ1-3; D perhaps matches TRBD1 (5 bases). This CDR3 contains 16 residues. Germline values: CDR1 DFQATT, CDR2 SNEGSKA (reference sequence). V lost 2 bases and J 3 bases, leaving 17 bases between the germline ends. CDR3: CSARPILWGDGNTIYF. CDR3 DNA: TGCAGTGCTAGACCGATACTGTGGGGCGATGGAAACACCATATATTTT.

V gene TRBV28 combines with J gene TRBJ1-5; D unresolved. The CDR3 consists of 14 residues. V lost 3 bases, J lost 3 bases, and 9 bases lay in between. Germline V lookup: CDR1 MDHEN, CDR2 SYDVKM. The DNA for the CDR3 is TGTGCCAGCAGTTTTGTACAGCACAATCAGCCCCAGCATTTT. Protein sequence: CASSFVQHNQPQHF.

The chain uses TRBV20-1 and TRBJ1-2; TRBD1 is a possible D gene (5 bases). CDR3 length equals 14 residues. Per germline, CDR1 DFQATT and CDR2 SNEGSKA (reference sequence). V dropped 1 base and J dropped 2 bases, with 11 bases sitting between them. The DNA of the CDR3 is TGCAGTGCTAGAGCTGAGGGGCGCAACTATGGCTACACCTTC. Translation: CSARAEGRNYGYTF.

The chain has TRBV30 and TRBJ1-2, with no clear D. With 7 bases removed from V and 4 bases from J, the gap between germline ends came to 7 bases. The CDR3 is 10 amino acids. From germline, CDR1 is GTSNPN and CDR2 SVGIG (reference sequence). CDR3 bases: TGTGCCTTCCAGATCTATGGCTACACCTTC. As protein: CAFQIYGYTF.

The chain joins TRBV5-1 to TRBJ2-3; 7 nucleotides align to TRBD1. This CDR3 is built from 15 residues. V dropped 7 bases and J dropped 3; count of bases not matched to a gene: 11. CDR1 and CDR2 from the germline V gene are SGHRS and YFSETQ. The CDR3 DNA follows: TGCGCCAGCTCTACAGGGGTCGTGAGTACAGATACGCAGTATTTT. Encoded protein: CASSTGVVSTDTQYF.

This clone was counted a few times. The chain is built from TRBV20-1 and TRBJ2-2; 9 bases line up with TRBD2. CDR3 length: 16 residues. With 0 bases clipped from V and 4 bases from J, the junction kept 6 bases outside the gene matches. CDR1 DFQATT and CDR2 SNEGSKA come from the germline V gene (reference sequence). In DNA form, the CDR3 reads TGCAGTGCTAGAGACTTAGCGGGAGCGGGCACCGGGGAGCTGTTTTTT. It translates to CSARDLAGAGTGELFF.

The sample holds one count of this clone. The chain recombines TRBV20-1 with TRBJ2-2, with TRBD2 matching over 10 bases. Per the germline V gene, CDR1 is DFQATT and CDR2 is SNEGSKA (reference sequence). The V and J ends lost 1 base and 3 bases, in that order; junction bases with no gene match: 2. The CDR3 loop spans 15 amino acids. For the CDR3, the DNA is TGCAGTGCTAGAGTAGCGGGAGGCTACACCGGGGAGCTGTTTTTT. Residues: CSARVAGGYTGELFF.

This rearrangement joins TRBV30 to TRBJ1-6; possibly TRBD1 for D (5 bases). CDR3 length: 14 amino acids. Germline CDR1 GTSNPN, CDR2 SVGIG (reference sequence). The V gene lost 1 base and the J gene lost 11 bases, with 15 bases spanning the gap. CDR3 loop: CAWSDAQGRAPLHF. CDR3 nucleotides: TGTGCCTGGAGTGACGCGCAGGGCCGGGCACCCCTCCACTTT.

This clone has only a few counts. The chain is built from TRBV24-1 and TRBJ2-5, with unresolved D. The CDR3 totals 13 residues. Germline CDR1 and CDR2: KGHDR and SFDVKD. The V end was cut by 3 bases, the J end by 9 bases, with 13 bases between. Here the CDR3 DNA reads TGTGCCACCAGTGATCCACCAAGGTGTGCCCAGTACTTC. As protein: CATSDPPRCAQYF.

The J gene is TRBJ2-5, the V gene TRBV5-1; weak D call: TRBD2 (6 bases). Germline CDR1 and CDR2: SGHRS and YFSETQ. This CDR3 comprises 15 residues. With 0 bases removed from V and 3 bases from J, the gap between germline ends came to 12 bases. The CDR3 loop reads CASSLGATSEETQYF. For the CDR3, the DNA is TGCGCCAGCAGCTTGGGCGCGACTAGTGAAGAGACCCAGTACTTC.

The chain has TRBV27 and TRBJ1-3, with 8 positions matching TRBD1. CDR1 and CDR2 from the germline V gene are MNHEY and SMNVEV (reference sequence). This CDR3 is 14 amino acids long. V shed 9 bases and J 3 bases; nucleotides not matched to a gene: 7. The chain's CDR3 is CASWTGLVGNTIYF. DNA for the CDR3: TGTGCCAGTTGGACAGGGCTGGTTGGAAACACCATATATTTT.